This T cell receptor (beta chain) emerged from a study of cytomegalovirus exposure and HLA in healthy donors. Overall study: Approximately 200 million T cells yielded 117 million unique TCR beta sequences in earlier analysis. Inside one of the first data releases sat about 85 million unique TCRs taken from HLA-typed donors.

Worth noting for this clone: The antigen is undetermined.

Overall study results and limits: Roughly even sequencing depth across donors was the assumption behind the presence/absence analyses.

The PCR had 60 Vbeta and 13 Jbeta primers. TCRdb's table, derived via immunoSEQ multiplex PCR, lists solely in-frame clones and lacks some. In the table there are more than 95,000 clones, 70% to 80% of which are singletons. Looked up from germline, CDR1 is SGHVS and CDR2 is FQNEAQ. The CDR3 is 16 residues long. Trimming took off 5 bases at V and 3 bases at J, with 17 bases between the two ends. The sequence was obtained from a woman between 18 and 30 years old in good health and CMV-seronegative. J is TRBJ1-3 and V is TRBV7-8; D perhaps matches TRBD1 (6 bases). Material: PBMCs. The CDR3: CASSPSGGSSGNTIYF. The CDR3 DNA sequence: TGTGCCAGCAGCCCTAGCGGGGGCAGTAGTGGAAACACCATATATTTT.